This T cell receptor (beta chain) stems from a study of cytomegalovirus exposure and HLA in healthy donors. Whole-study results and caveats: Productive status was seen about 90% or about 30% of the time for most TCR beta V segments in an earlier analysis. In a later analysis, compared with equally common non-associated chains, HLA-associated beta chains were more expanded.

Healthy bone marrow donors formed the donor group. This clone was seen a handful of times. The antigen is undetermined. The CDR3 is 16 residues long. V was pared by 2 bases and J by 1 base, with 13 bases between. Germline V gene sequence: CDR1 SGHDT, CDR2 YYEEEE. Vbeta (60) and Jbeta (13) primers were used in the PCR. The table came from immunoSEQ multiplex PCR; TCRdb's copy has only in-frame clones and leaves some out. There are over 70,000 clones in the sample; less than 80% occur only once, and around 24% lies in the top ten. Material for sequencing was PBMCs. This chain joins TRBV5-6 and TRBJ1-5; no clear D. This TCR was sampled from a man under 40 in good health and CMV-seropositive. This CDR3 reads CASSLTGVQSNQPQHF. The CDR3 DNA reads as TGTGCCAGCAGCTTAACCGGGGTCCAAAGCAATCAGCCCCAGCATTTT.